This T cell receptor beta chain was sequenced in a study of blood T cells in healthy people across ages. Overall study findings and caveats: Researchers deemed the diversity estimates from one million T cells underestimates. Unsorted PBMCs prevented conclusive naive versus antigen-experienced comparison. Age showed a roughly linear inverse relationship with TCR beta diversity per million T cells.

This clonotype appeared a single time. Its cognate antigen is unknown. A junction boundary mismatches the germline segment, possibly from a read error. CDR1 is MGHRA, CDR2 YSYEKL, per germline. This CDR3 has 17 residues. Sample-barcoded 5' priming and a J-beta primer mix drove a second PCR of 7 to 11 cycles. The template-switch adaptor, which had 12 random nucleotides, put a tag on each cDNA molecule. A single record per CDR3 protein comes from TCRdb applying MiXCR to the 5' RACE reads. The profile shows around 690,000 distinct CDR3 sequences, approximately 50% of them singletons. The rearrangement links TRBV4-1 to TRBJ1-5, with 8 bases lining up with TRBD1. This clonotype was sampled from a man aged 55-75 years in good health. Sequenced: blood. CDR3 DNA: TGCGCCAGCGGCCAAGGGCAGGGGGCTACGGGCAATCAGCCCCAGCATTTT. Translating gives CASGQGQGATGNQPQHF.